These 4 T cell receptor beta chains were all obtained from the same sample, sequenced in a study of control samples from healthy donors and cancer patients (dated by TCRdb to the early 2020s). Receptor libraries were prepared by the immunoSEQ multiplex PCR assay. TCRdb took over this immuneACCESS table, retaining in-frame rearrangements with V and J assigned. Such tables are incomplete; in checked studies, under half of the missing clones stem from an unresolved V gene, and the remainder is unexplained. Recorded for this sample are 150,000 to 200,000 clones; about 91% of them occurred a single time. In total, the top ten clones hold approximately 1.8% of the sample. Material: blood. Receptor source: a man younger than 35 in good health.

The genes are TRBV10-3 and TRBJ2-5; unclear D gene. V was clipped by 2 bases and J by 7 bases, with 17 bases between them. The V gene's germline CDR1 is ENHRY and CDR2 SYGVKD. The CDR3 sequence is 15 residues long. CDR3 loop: CAISEPRLGLGTQYF. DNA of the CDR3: TGTGCCATCAGTGAGCCACGGTTAGGGCTAGGGACCCAGTACTTC.

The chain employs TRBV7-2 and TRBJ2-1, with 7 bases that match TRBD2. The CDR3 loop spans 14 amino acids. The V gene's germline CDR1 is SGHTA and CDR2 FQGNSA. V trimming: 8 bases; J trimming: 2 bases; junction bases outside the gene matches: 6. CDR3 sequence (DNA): TGTGCCAGCGGCGGGGGTGGCCCCTACAATGAGCAGTTCTTC. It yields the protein CASGGGGPYNEQFF.

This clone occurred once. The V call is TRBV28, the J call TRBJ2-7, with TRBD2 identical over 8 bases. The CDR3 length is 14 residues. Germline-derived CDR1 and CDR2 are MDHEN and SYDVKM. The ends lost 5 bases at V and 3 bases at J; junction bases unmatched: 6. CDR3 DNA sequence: TGTGCCAGCAGTCCCCTGGCGGGGGGCTACGAGCAGTACTTC. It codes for CASSPLAGGYEQYF.

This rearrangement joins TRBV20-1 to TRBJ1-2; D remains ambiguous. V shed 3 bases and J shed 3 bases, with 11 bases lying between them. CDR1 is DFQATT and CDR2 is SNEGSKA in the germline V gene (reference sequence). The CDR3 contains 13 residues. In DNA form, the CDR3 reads TGCAGTGCTAGTAGCCAGCCGTACTATGGCTACACCTTC. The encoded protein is CSASSQPYYGYTF.